This is a list of T cell receptor beta chains from one sample in a study of tumor-infiltrating lymphocytes in primary liver carcinoma. TCRdb analysed the multiplex PCR reads with MiXCR anew, one entry per CDR3 protein. Of about 22,000 distinct CDR3 sequences listed, almost 80% are singletons. Sequenced material: liver tumor tissue from sampling region 1. These receptors came from a woman in her thirties with primary liver carcinoma and hepatitis B virus infection. Both conserved end residues are part of each CDR3. The D gene is left open where the match is weak. Size is stated for part of the rows, as once, few or many counts, or as a class when the clone is expanded.

TGTGCCAGCAAGATTACTGGGAACTACGAGCACTACTTC | CASKITGNYEHYF | TRBJ2-7 | TRBV11-2 | NA | NA
TGTGCCAGCAGCTTTACCCCACTGAGGAACTCCTACAATGAGCAGTTCTTC | CASSFTPLRNSYNEQFF | TRBJ2-1 | TRBV11-2 | NA | NA
TGTGCCAGGATCCACCCCCCAGTGGGATCGGGTCAGTACTTC | CARIHPPVGSGQYF | TRBJ2-4 | TRBV6-2/TRBV6-3 | NA | NA
TGTGCCAGCAGCTTAGGAGGGTTTGGTATTGGGGGCACTGAAGCTTTCTTT | CASSLGGFGIGGTEAFF | TRBJ1-1 | TRBV13 | large | NA
TGCAGCGTTGAGGGTGGGGCCCAAGAGACCCAGTACTTC | CSVEGGAQETQYF | TRBJ2-5 | TRBV29-1 | NA | NA
TGTGCCAACAGCACCATTCTAGCGAGAGGATACAATGAGCAGTTCTTC | CANSTILARGYNEQFF | TRBJ2-1 | TRBV11-2 | once | NA
TGTGCCAGCAGCTTAGGGGGGGCTCAAGAAATCCAGTACTTC | CASSLGGAQEIQYF | TRBJ2-5 | TRBV7-3 | NA | NA
TGTGCCAGTAGCCCGAGACAAGACTCCTACGAGCAGTATTTC | CASSPRQDSYEQYF | TRBJ2-7 | TRBV5-6 | NA | NA
TGTACCAGCAGCTTAAGAGGCTTGGTAATTAGGGAGACCCAGTGCTTC | CTSSLRGLVIRETQCF | TRBJ2-5 | TRBV13 | NA | NA
TGTGCGAGCAGCTGGGGACTAGCCGCACCTTACTACCAGTACTTC | CASSWGLAAPYYQYF | TRBJ2-7 | TRBV7-9 | NA | TRBD2
TGCGCCAGCAGCCAGCTACAGGACAGCTCCTACGAGCAGTACTTC | CASSQLQDSSYEQYF | TRBJ2-7 | TRBV4-3 | medium-sized | NA
TGCGCCAGCAGCGCGTTAGGGGATGAGCAGTTCTTC | CASSALGDEQFF | TRBJ2-1 | TRBV5-1 | NA | NA
TGTGCCAGCGGTGGACTATCCGGAGCTACACCCGTCCACTTT | CASGGLSGATPVHF | TRBJ1-6 | TRBV28 | NA | NA
TGTGACAGCAACTTAGCAGGGCACGAAGAGACCCAGTACTTC | CDSNLAGHEETQYF | TRBJ2-5 | TRBV11-1 | NA | NA
TGTGCCAGCAGCCAGGCGGTGAGGATTGACTACGTGCAGTACTTC | CASSQAVRIDYVQYF | TRBJ2-7 | TRBV14 | NA | NA
TGTGCCAGCAGCCACCGTCGACAGGGTAGGAACACCGGGGAGCTGTTTTTT | CASSHRRQGRNTGELFF | TRBJ2-2 | TRBV11-3 | many | TRBD1
TGTGCCAGCAGCGCGAATCGGGGACTAGGAGATACGCAGTATTTT | CASSANRGLGDTQYF | TRBJ2-3 | TRBV5-4 | NA | TRBD2
TGTGCCAGCAGTTCGCGGACAGGGTTCATCTGGGAGCTGTTTTTT | CASSSRTGFIWELFF | TRBJ2-2 | TRBV6-5 | NA | TRBD1
TGTGCCAACAGCTTCATGGGTTACGAGCAATACTTC | CANSFMGYEQYF | TRBJ2-7 | TRBV11-1 | NA | NA
TGTGCCAGCAGCAACTCTCTAGCGGGAGGATACAACGAACAGTTCTTC | CASSNSLAGGYNEQFF | TRBJ2-1 | TRBV11-2 | NA | TRBD2
TGTGGCAGCAGCTTAACGTCCCGGGGCCAGACGAATGGCTACACCTTC | CGSSLTSRGQTNGYTF | TRBJ1-2 | TRBV7-9 | NA | NA
TGTGCCAGCAGCTTAGTATGGCGCGAAGAGACCCTGTACTTC | CASSLVWREETLYF | TRBJ2-5 | TRBV11-1 | NA | NA
TGTGCCAGCTATGGTACAGGGGGGACCGGGGAGCTGTTTTTT | CASYGTGGTGELFF | TRBJ2-2 | TRBV5-5 | NA | TRBD1
TGTACCAGCAGTTCCACCTTAGACCGGAGAGGCCAGATAGGGCAATGTTTT | CTSSSTLDRRGQIGQCF | TRBJ2-3 | TRBV6-6 | NA | NA
TGTGCCAGCAGTCTTACTAGTGGGAGGTTCCCAGGCGATGAGCAGCTCTTC | CASSLTSGRFPGDEQLF | TRBJ2-1 | TRBV11-2 | NA | NA
TGCGCCAGCAGCATGGACAGGGTCAATGAGCAGTTCTTC | CASSMDRVNEQFF | TRBJ2-1 | TRBV5-8 | few | TRBD1
TGTGCCACTAGCGACTCCTTCTACGGGCAGTACTTC | CATSDSFYGQYF | TRBJ2-7 | TRBV28 | NA | NA